The 5 T cell receptor beta chains below come from one sample, sequenced in a study of blood T cell repertoires in COVID-19. Produced via immunoSEQ multiplex PCR; TCRdb's table is partial and in-frame only. The repertoire holds 200,000 to 250,000 clones, with roughly nine tenths as singletons. The sequenced sample was PBMCs or T cells enriched from blood (not recorded which). Receptors originate from a woman under 40 who had recovered from COVID-19.

The chain links TRBV5-6 to TRBJ2-1; D is unresolved. V was pared by 4 bases and J by 10 bases, with 9 bases between. In germline, CDR1 is SGHDT, CDR2 YYEEEE. The CDR3 covers 11 residues. CDR3 nucleotide sequence: TGTGCCAGCAGCAACCTAGGAGAGCAGTTCTTC. This codes for CASSNLGEQFF.

The rearrangement links TRBV7-2 to TRBJ1-6; TRBD1 matches 7 bases. The CDR3 loop spans 18 amino acids. CDR1 is SGHTA and CDR2 is FQGNSA in the germline V gene. The junction had 10 bases not matched to a gene; V was cut back by 5 bases and J by 0 bases. CDR3 DNA: TGTGCCAGCAGCGCCGGAGGGGGCAGGGGCTCCTATAATTCACCCCTCCACTTT. Its translation is CASSAGGGRGSYNSPLHF. Full variable domain (missing parts from reference TRBV7-2 and TRBJ1-6): GAGVSQSPSNKVTEKGKDVELRCDPISGHTALYWYRQSLGQGLEFLIYFQGNSAPDKSGLPSDRFSAERTGGSVSTLTIQRTQQEDSAVYLCASSAGGGRGSYNSPLHFGNGTRLTVT.

V and J are TRBV5-8 and TRBJ2-1; D is perhaps TRBD2 (5 bases). With 6 bases removed from V and 10 bases from J, the gap between germline ends came to 14 bases. Germline loops: CDR1 SGHTS, CDR2 YDEGEE. The length of the CDR3 is 12 residues. This chain's CDR3 is CASTLLKREQFF. For the CDR3, the DNA is TGTGCCAGCACCCTCCTAAAGCGGGAGCAGTTCTTC.

This clone was recorded a few times. The chain links TRBV6-2 or TRBV6-3 to TRBJ2-2, with TRBD2 matching over 10 bases. J was trimmed by 9 bases and V by 4 bases; bases with no gene match: 17. This CDR3 has 18 amino acids. Germline loops: CDR1 MNHEY, CDR2 SVGEGT. The CDR3 is CASSSPLGERGGRRELFF. The CDR3 bases are TGTGCCAGCAGTTCCCCTCTCGGAGAGCGGGGGGGCCGCCGGGAGCTGTTTTTT.

The chain has TRBV5-1 and TRBJ2-7; 9 bases align to TRBD1. After removal of 2 bases from V and 2 bases from J, the junction contained 2 bases not matched to a gene. Germline V lookup: CDR1 SGHRS, CDR2 YFSETQ. The CDR3 is made up of 14 amino acids. This CDR3 reads CASSFGDRAYEQYF. The CDR3 region has the DNA TGCGCCAGCAGCTTCGGGGACAGGGCCTACGAGCAGTACTTC.